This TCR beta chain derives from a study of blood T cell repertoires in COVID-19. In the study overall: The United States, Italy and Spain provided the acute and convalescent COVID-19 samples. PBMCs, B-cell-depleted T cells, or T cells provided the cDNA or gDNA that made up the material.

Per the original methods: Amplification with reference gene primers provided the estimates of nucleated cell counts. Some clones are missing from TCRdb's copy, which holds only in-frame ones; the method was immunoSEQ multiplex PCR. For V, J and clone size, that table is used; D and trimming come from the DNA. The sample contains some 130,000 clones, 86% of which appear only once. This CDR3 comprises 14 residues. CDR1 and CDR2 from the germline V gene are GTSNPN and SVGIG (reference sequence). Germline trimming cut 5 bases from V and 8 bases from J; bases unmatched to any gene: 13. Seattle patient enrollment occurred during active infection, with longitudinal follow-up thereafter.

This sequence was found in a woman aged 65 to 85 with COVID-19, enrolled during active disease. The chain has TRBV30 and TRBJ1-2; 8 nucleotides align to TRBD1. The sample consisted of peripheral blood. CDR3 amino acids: CAWHWGARGQGYTF. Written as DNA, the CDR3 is TGTGCCTGGCATTGGGGGGCCAGGGGGCAAGGCTACACCTTC. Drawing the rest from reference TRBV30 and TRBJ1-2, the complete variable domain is SQTIHQWPATLVQPVGSPLSLECTVEGTSNPNLYWYRQAAGRGLQLLFYSVGIGQISSEVPQNLSASRPQDRQFILSSKKLLLSDSGFYLCAWHWGARGQGYTFGSGTRLTVV.